This T cell receptor beta chain was sequenced in a study of siplizumab effects on memory and regulatory T cells. The CDR3 consists of 9 residues. Germline CDR1 is SNHLY and CDR2 is FYNNEI. Clones were read by immunoSEQ multiplex PCR, and TCRdb kept only the in-frame ones, dropping some. The table lists around 100,000 clones, around 90% of them singletons. The rearrangement joins TRBV2 to TRBJ2-7, with D possibly being TRBD2 (7 bases). The receptor was isolated from a human donor in good health. Specimen: Tregs sorted from blood. CDR3 sequence: CEGGGEQYF. CDR3 sequence (DNA): TGTGAAGGGGGGGGCGAGCAGTACTTC.